This note documents a single TCR beta chain sequence. Its antigen remains unknown. This record comes from a study of cytomegalovirus exposure and HLA in healthy donors. On the study more broadly: Across 300 to 400 genotyped donors, about 80% landed in the Caucasian-associated ancestry cluster.

Points from the study as a whole: Researchers had no immune exposure information except CMV serostatus available.

60 Vbeta and 13 Jbeta primers were used in PCR. Produced via immunoSEQ multiplex PCR; TCRdb's table is partial and in-frame only. The data show about 160,000 clones, 65% to 80% seen once. The sequence was collected from a man aged 40-55 years in good health and CMV-seropositive. Sequencing was carried out using PBMCs.

This chain's CDR3 is CASSITPLGSTTYEQYF. Here the CDR3 DNA reads TGTGCCAGTAGTATAACCCCTCTAGGATCTACAACCTACGAGCAGTACTTC. V usage is TRBV19 and J usage is TRBJ2-7, with unresolved D. The V and J ends lost 2 bases and 2 bases respectively, with 19 bases between them. This CDR3 is built from 17 residues. CDR1 and CDR2 from the germline V gene are LNHDA and SQIVND (reference sequence).